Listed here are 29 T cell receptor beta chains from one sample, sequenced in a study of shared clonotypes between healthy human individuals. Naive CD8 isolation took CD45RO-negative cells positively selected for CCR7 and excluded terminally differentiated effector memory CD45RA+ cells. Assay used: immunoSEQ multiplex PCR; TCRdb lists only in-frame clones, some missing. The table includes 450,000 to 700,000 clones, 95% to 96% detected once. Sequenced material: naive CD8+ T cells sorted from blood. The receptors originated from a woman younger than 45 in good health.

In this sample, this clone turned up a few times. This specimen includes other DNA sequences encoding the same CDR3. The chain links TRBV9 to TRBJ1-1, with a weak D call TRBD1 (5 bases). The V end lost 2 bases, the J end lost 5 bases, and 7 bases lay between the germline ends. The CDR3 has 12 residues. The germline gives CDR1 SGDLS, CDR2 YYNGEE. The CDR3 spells CASSVGGTEAFF. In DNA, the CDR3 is TGTGCCAGCAGCGTGGGGGGAACTGAAGCTTTCTTT.

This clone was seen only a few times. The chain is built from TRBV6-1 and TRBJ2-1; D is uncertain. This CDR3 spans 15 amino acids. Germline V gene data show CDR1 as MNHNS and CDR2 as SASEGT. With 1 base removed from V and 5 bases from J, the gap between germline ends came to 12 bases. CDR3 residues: CASSEEGLTHNEQFF. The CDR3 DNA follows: TGTGCCAGCAGTGAAGAAGGGCTAACACACAATGAGCAGTTCTTC.

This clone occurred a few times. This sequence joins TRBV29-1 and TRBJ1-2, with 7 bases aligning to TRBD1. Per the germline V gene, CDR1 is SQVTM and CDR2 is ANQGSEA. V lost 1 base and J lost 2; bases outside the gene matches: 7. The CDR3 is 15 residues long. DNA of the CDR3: TGCAGCGTTGAAGTTGAGGGGGACAGCAACTATGGCTACACCTTC. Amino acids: CSVEVEGDSNYGYTF.

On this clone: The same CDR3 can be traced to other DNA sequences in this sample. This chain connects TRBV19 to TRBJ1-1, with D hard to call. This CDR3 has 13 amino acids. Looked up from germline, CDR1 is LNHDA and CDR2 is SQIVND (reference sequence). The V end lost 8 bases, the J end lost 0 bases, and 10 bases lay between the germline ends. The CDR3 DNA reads TGTGCCAGTTGTCCGGGCATGAACACTGAAGCTTTCTTT. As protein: CASCPGMNTEAFF.

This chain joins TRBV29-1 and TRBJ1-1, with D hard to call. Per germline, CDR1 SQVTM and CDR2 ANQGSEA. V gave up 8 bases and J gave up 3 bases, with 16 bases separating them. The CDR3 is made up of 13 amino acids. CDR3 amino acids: CSTSRDGDTEAFF. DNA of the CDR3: TGCAGCACGAGTCGGGATGGGGACACTGAAGCTTTCTTT.

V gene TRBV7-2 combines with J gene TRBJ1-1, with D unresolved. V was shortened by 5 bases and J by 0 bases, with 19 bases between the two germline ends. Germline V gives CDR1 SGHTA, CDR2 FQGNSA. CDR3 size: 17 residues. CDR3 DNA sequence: TGTGCCAGCAGCACCCCTAGCCCTACCGCTTTGAACACTGAAGCTTTCTTT. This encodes CASSTPSPTALNTEAFF.

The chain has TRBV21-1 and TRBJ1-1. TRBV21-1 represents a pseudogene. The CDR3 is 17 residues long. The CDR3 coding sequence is TGTGCCAGCAGCAAAGCGCGGGGGGGACCAATGAACACTGAAGCTTTCTTT. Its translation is CASSKARGGPMNTEAFF.

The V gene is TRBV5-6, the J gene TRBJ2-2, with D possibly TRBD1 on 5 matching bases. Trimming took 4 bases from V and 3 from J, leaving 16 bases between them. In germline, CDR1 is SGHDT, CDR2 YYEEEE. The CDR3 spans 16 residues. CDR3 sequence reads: CASSPRFMGHTGELFF. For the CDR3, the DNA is TGTGCCAGCAGCCCCCGCTTCATGGGGCACACCGGGGAGCTGTTTTTT.

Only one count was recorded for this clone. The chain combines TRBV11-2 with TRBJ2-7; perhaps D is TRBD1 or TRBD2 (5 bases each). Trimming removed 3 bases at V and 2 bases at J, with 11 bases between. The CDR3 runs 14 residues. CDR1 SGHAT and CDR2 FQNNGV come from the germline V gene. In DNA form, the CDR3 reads TGTGCCAGCAGCTTTGAGGGGCCCCCCTACGAGCAGTACTTC. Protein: CASSFEGPPYEQYF.

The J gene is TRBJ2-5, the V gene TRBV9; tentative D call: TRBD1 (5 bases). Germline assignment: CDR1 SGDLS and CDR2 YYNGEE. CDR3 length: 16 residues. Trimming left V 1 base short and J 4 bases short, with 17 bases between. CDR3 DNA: TGTGCCAGCAGCGTATCCCTTGACAGTTCTCCAGAGACCCAGTACTTC. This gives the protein CASSVSLDSSPETQYF.

The CDR3 is CASSLDGGGQHYEQYF. The CDR3 DNA sequence: TGTGCCAGCAGCTTAGACGGTGGCGGACAACACTACGAGCAGTACTTC. The V and J genes are TRBV11-2 and TRBJ2-7, with a possible D match to TRBD1 (5 bases). Germline V CDR1 and CDR2: SGHAT, FQNNGV. Trimming stripped 0 bases from V and 3 bases from J, with 15 bases between. The length of the CDR3 is 16 residues.

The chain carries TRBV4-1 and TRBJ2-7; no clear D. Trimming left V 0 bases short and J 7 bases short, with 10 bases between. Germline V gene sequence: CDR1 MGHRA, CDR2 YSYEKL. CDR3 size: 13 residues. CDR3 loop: CASSQDPGWEQYF. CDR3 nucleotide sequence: TGCGCCAGCAGCCAAGATCCCGGGTGGGAGCAGTACTTC.

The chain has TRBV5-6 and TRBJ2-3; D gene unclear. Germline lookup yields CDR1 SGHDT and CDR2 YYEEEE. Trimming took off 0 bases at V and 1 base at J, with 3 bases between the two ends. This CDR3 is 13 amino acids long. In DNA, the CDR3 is TGTGCCAGCAGCTTGGATGGCACAGATACGCAGTATTTT. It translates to CASSLDGTDTQYF.

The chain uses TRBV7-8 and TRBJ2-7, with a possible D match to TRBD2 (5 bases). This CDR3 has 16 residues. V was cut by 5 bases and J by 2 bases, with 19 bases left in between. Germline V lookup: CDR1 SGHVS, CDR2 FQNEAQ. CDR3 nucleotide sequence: TGTGCCAGCAGCATCCGGTTACCAGCGGCAACCTACGAGCAGTACTTC. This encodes CASSIRLPAATYEQYF. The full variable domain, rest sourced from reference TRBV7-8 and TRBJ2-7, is GAGVSQSPRYKVAKRGQDVALRCDPISGHVSLFWYQQALGQGPEFLTYFQNEAQLDKSGLPSDRFFAERPEGSVSTLKIQRTQQEDSAVYLCASSIRLPAATYEQYFGPGTRLTVT.

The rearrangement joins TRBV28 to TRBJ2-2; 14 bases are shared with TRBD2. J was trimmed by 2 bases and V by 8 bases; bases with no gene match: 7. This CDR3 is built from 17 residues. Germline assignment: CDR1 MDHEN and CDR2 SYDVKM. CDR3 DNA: TGTGCCAGCGGACTAGCGGGAGGACGACACAACACCGGGGAGCTGTTTTTT. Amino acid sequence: CASGLAGGRHNTGELFF.

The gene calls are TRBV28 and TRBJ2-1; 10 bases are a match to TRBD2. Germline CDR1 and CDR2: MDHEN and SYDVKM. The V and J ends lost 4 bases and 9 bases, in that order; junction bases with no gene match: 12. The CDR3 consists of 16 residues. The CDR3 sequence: CASSSSGRRGSVEQFF. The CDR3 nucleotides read TGTGCCAGCAGTTCTAGCGGGAGACGTGGGTCTGTTGAGCAGTTCTTC.

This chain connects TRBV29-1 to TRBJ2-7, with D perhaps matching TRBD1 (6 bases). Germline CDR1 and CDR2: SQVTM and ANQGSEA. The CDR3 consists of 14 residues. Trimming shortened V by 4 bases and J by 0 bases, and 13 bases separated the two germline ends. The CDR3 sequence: CSVAGTGHSYEQYF. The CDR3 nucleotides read TGCAGCGTTGCTGGTACAGGGCACTCCTACGAGCAGTACTTC.

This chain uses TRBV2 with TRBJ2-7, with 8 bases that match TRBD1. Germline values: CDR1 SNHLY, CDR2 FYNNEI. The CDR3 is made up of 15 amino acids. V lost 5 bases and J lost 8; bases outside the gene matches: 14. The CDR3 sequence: CASSPYRGSRVKQYF. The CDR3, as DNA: TGTGCCAGCAGTCCCTACAGGGGGTCCCGGGTGAAGCAGTACTTC.

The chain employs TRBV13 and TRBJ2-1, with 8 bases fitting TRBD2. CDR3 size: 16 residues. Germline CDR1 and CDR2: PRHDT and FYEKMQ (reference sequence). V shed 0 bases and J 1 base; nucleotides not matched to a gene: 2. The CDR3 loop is CASSLGGRVSYNEQFF. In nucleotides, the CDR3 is TGTGCCAGCAGCTTAGGCGGGAGGGTTTCCTACAATGAGCAGTTCTTC.

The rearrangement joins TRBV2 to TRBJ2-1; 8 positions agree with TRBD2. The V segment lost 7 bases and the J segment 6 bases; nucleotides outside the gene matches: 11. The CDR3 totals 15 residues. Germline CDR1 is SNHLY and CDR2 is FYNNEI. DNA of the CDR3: TGTGCCAGCACCGCGGGAGGCGGGACATTCAATGAGCAGTTCTTC. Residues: CASTAGGGTFNEQFF.

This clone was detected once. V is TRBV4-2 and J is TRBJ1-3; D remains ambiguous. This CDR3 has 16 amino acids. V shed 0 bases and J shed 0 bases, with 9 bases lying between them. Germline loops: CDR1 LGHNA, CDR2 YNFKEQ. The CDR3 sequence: CASSQEGWGSGNTIYF. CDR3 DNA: TGTGCCAGCAGCCAAGAGGGATGGGGCTCTGGAAACACCATATATTTT.

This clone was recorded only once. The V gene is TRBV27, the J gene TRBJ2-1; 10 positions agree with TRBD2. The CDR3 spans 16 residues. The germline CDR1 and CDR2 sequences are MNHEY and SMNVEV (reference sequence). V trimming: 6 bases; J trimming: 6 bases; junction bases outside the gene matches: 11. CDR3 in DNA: TGTGCCAGCAGCCTAGCGGGAGTCGATAGTATCAATGAGCAGTTCTTC. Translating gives CASSLAGVDSINEQFF.

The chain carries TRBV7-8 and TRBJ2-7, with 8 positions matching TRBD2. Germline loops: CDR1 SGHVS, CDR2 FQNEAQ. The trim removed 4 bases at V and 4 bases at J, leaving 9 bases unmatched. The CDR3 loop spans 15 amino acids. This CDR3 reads CASSSVSGEGYEQYF. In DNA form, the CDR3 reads TGTGCCAGCAGCTCTGTTAGCGGGGAAGGGTACGAGCAGTACTTC.

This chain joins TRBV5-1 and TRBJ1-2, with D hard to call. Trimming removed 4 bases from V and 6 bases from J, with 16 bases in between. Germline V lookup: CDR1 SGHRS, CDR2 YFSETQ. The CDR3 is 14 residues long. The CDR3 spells CASSPSQQEDGYTF. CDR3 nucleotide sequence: TGCGCCAGCAGCCCGAGTCAGCAGGAAGATGGCTACACCTTC.

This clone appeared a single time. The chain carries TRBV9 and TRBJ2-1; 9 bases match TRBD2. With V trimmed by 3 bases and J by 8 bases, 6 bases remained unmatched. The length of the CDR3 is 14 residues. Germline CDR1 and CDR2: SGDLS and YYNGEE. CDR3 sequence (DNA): TGTGCCAGCAGCGAAAGCGGGAGGAACGATGAGCAGTTCTTC. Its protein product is CASSESGRNDEQFF. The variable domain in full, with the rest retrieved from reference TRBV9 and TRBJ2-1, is DSGVTQTPKHLITATGQRVTLRCSPRSGDLSVYWYQQSLDQGLQFLIQYYNGEERAKGNILERFSAQQFPDLHSELNLSSLELGDSALYFCASSESGRNDEQFFGPGTRLTVL.

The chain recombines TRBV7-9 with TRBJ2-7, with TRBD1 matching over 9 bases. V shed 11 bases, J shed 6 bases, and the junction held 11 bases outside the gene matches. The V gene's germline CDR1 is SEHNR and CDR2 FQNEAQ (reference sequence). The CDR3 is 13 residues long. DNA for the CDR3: TGTGCCGTAACCGGGACAGGGTTCGTCGAGCAGTACTTC. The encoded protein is CAVTGTGFVEQYF.

The CDR3 nucleotides are TGTGCCAGCAGCTTAGTGTCACAAGAGGAGACCCAGTACTTC. Its translation: CASSLVSQEETQYF. V is TRBV13 and J is TRBJ2-5; no firm D call. V was trimmed by 1 base and J by 5 bases, leaving 11 bases between them. CDR1 and CDR2 (germline): PRHDT, FYEKMQ (reference sequence). This CDR3 is built from 14 residues.

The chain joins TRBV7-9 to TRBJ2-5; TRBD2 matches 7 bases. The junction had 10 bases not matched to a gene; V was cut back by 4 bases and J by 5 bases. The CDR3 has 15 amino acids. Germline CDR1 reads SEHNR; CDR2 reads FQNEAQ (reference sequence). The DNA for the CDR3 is TGTGCCAGCAGCTACGCCGGGACTACCTTGGAGACCCAGTACTTC. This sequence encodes CASSYAGTTLETQYF.

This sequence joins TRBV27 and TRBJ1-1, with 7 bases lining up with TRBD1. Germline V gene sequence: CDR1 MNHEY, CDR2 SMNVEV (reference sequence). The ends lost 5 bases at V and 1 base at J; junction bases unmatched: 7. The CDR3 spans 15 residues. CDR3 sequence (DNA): TGTGCCAGCAGTCCGTCGGGACAGAAGAACACTGAAGCTTTCTTT. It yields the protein CASSPSGQKNTEAFF.